The 14 T cell receptor beta chains reported below all come from one sample, sequenced in a study of T cell responses to AZD1222 COVID-19 vaccine. Some clones are missing from TCRdb's copy, which holds only in-frame ones; the method was immunoSEQ multiplex PCR. The table lists 150,000 or so clones, approximately 89% of them singletons. The input for sequencing was peripheral blood, taken 28 days after the second AZD1222 dose. The source is an adult who received the AZD1222 COVID-19 vaccine.

This chain links TRBV15 with TRBJ2-5; D is unclear. This CDR3 has 16 residues. Germline V gene data show CDR1 as LNHNV and CDR2 as YYDKDF (reference sequence). Trimming left V 4 bases short and J 2 bases short, with 17 bases between. The CDR3 spells CATSKQLPDPQETQYF. CDR3 nucleotides: TGTGCCACCAGCAAACAGCTTCCGGACCCACAAGAGACCCAGTACTTC.

Turning to this clone: This CDR3 is also generated by other DNA sequences in the sample. The chain combines TRBV3-1 (or the pseudogene TRBV3-2) with TRBJ1-1, with 9 bases matching TRBD1. CDR3 size: 14 residues. The V gene's germline CDR1 is LGHDT and CDR2 YNNKEL (reference sequence). Losses at the gene ends were 3 bases for V and 5 bases for J; bases not matched to a gene: 4. The CDR3 DNA reads as TGTGCCAGCAGCCAGCCGGGACAGGGAACTGAAGCTTTCTTT. It yields the protein CASSQPGQGTEAFF.

The chain employs TRBV28 and TRBJ2-6, with D hard to call. Looked up from germline, CDR1 is MDHEN and CDR2 is SYDVKM. There are 14 residues in the CDR3. Trimming cost V 8 bases and J 0 bases, with 8 bases left between them. The CDR3 protein is CASGRNSGANVLTF. In DNA, the CDR3 is TGTGCCAGCGGACGGAACTCTGGGGCCAACGTCCTGACTTTC.

V usage is TRBV3-1 (or the pseudogene TRBV3-2) and J usage is TRBJ1-3, with no clear D. This CDR3 has 18 residues. Germline V gene data show CDR1 as LGHDT and CDR2 as YNNKEL (reference sequence). V was cut by 0 bases and J by 3 bases, with 18 bases left in between. The CDR3 loop reads CASSQEIADGFIGNTIYF. The CDR3, as DNA: TGTGCCAGCAGCCAAGAAATAGCAGATGGCTTCATTGGAAACACCATATATTTT.

This chain joins TRBV6-2 or TRBV6-3 and TRBJ1-2, with TRBD1 matching over 7 bases. The germline CDR1 and CDR2 sequences are MNHEY and SVGEGT. J was trimmed by 4 bases and V by 0 bases; bases with no gene match: 5. This CDR3 spans 15 amino acids. CDR3 in amino acids: CASSYSGGGGYGYTF. The CDR3 DNA sequence: TGTGCCAGCAGTTACTCAGGAGGGGGCGGCTATGGCTACACCTTC.

The V call is TRBV5-4, the J call TRBJ1-1; 7 nucleotides agree with TRBD1. With 4 bases clipped from V and 0 bases from J, the junction kept 9 bases outside the gene matches. The CDR3 is 16 amino acids. The V gene's germline CDR1 is SGHNT and CDR2 YYREEE (reference sequence). The CDR3 nucleotides read TGTGCCAGCAGCCAGGACGGGAGGGGGCTGAACACTGAAGCTTTCTTT. This translates into CASSQDGRGLNTEAFF. Looking up the rest from reference TRBV5-4 and TRBJ1-1 gives the full variable domain: ETGVTQSPTHLIKTRGQQVTLRCSSQSGHNTVSWYQQALGQGPQFIFQYYREEENGRGNFPPRFSGLQFPNYSSELNVNALELDDSALYLCASSQDGRGLNTEAFFGQGTRLTVV.

V and J are TRBV2 and TRBJ2-6; 8 nucleotides align to TRBD1. V gave up 7 bases and J gave up 0 bases; unmatched junction bases: 8. Germline CDR1 reads SNHLY; CDR2 reads FYNNEI. The CDR3 covers 17 residues. The CDR3 loop reads CASNRQGLDSGANVLTF. Written as DNA, the CDR3 is TGTGCCAGCAATAGACAGGGGCTTGACTCTGGGGCCAACGTCCTGACTTTC.

The chain carries TRBV5-1 and TRBJ1-5; D is unclear. The CDR3 loop spans 15 amino acids. Between the trimmed V and J ends, which lost 0 bases and 0 bases, there was a span of 7 bases. The germline V gene encodes CDR1 SGHRS and CDR2 YFSETQ. In nucleotides, the CDR3 is TGCGCCAGCAGCTTGGGCAGATATAGCAATCAGCCCCAGCATTTT. Translating gives CASSLGRYSNQPQHF.

This clone was found once. The chain links TRBV5-1 to TRBJ1-2; 11 nucleotides match TRBD1. V dropped 0 bases and J dropped 7; count of bases not matched to a gene: 11. The length of the CDR3 is 17 residues. Germline CDR1 and CDR2: SGHRS and YFSETQ. CDR3 coding DNA: TGCGCCAGCAGCTTGGGGGACAGGGGGATTTTGGAGAGTGGCTACACCTTC. Translating it yields CASSLGDRGILESGYTF.

V gene TRBV4-1 combines with J gene TRBJ2-3; no clear D. The CDR3 runs 16 residues. Germline V gives CDR1 MGHRA, CDR2 YSYEKL. Trimming shortened V by 0 bases and J by 4 bases, and 14 bases separated the two germline ends. The CDR3 bases are TGCGCCAGCAGCCAAGATACGGCGGCTAGGGCAGATACGCAGTATTTT. This gives the protein CASSQDTAARADTQYF.

The chain joins TRBV6-2 or TRBV6-3 to TRBJ2-3, with 8 bases identical to TRBD2. V trimming: 4 bases; J trimming: 2 bases; junction bases outside the gene matches: 8. The CDR3 is 16 amino acids. Germline CDR1 and CDR2: MNHEY and SVGEGT. The CDR3: CASSWSREAPTDTQYF. The CDR3 DNA is TGTGCCAGCAGTTGGTCGCGGGAGGCCCCCACAGATACGCAGTATTTT.

The rearrangement links TRBV6-2 or TRBV6-3 to TRBJ2-5; D might be TRBD2 (5 bases). Trimming shortened V by 5 bases and J by 5 bases, and 21 bases separated the two germline ends. The germline gives CDR1 MNHEY, CDR2 SVGEGT. The CDR3 spans 16 residues. CDR3 coding DNA: TGTGCCAGCAGTGCCTCGGCATTATTAACGGGGGAGACCCAGTACTTC. This translates into CASSASALLTGETQYF.

The rearrangement uses TRBV10-3 and TRBJ1-2, with D unresolved. This CDR3 is built from 16 residues. CDR1 ENHRY and CDR2 SYGVKD come from the germline V gene. Trimming shortened V by 1 base and J by 6 bases, and 18 bases separated the two germline ends. CDR3 nucleotides: TGTGCCATCAGTGAGTTACGGGCCCAAACGGGAGATGGCTACACCTTC. Its protein is CAISELRAQTGDGYTF.

The rearrangement joins TRBV11-2 to TRBJ1-2, with no clear D. Germline assignment: CDR1 SGHAT and CDR2 FQNNGV. Trimming took 5 bases from V and 3 from J, leaving 16 bases between them. The CDR3 consists of 15 residues. The CDR3 region has the DNA TGTGCCAGCAGCCTAAACCCGACCTTAGACTATGGCTACACCTTC. Protein sequence: CASSLNPTLDYGYTF.